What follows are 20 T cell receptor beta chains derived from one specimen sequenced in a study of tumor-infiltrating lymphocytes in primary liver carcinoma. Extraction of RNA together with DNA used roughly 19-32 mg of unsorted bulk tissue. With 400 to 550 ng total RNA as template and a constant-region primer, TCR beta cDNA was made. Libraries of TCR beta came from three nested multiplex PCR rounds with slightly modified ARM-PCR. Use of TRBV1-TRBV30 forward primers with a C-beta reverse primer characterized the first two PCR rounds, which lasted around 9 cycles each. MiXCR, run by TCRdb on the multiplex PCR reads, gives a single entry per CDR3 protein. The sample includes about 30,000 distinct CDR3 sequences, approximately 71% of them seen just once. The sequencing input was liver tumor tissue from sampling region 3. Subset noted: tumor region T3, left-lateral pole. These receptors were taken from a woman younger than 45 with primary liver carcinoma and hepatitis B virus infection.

CDR3 in amino acids: CASSPETSGRSIDTQYF. CDR3 in DNA: TGTGCCAGCAGTCCCGAGACTAGCGGGAGGAGTATAGATACGCAGTATTTT. V usage is TRBV28 and J usage is TRBJ2-3; 13 positions agree with TRBD2. CDR1 is MDHEN, CDR2 SYDVKM, per germline. The CDR3 sequence is 17 residues long. With 5 bases clipped from V and 5 bases from J, the junction kept 10 bases outside the gene matches.

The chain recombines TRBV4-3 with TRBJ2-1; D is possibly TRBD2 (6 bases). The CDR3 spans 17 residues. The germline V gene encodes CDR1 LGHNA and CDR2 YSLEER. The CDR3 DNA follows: TGCACTAGCAGCCCGAATGGCGGGCTAGTGGGAGGAAGTGAGCAGTTCTTC. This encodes CTSSPNGGLVGGSEQFF.

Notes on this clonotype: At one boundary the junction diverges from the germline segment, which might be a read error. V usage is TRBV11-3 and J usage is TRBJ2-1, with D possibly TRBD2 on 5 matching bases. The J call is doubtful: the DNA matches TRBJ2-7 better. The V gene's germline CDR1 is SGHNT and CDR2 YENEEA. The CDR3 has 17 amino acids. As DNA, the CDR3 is TGTGCTAGCAGCTTAGGTCGGTGGGAGTGGCGTGTCGATGAGCAGTACTTC. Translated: CASSLGRWEWRVDEQYF.

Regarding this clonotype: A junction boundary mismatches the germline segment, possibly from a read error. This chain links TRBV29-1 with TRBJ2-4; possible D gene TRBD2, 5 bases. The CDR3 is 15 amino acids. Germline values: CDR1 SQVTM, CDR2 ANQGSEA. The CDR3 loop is CSVDELVGEVSIQYF. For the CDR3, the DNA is TGCAGCGTTGACGAACTAGTGGGAGAAGTGAGCATTCAATACTTC.

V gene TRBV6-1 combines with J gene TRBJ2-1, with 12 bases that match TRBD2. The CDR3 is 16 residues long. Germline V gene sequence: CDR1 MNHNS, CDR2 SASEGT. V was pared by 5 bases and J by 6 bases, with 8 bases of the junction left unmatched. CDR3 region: CASSPGLAGMINEQFF. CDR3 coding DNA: TGTGCCAGCAGTCCAGGACTAGCGGGAATGATCAATGAGCAGTTCTTC.

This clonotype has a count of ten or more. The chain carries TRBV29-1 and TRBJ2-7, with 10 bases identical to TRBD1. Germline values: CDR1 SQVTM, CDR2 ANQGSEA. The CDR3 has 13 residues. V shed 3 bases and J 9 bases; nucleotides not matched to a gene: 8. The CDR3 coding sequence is TGCAGCGTTGATGACGGGACAGGGGCCAGGCAGTACTTC. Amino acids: CSVDDGTGARQYF.

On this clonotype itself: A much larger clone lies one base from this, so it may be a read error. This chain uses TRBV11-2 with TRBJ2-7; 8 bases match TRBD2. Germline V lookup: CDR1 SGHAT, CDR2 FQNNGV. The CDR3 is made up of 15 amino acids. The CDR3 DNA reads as TGTGCCAGCAGCATAGGTGCGGGAGGTGGCTACGGGCAGTACTTC. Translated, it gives CASSIGAGGGYGQYF.

The CDR3 here is CDNSFNGLVETQYF. The CDR3 DNA is TGTGACAACAGTTTTAACGGGCTCGTTGAGACCCAGTACTTC. The J gene is TRBJ2-5, the V gene TRBV12-3 or TRBV12-4; the D is unclear. The CDR3 sequence is 14 residues long.

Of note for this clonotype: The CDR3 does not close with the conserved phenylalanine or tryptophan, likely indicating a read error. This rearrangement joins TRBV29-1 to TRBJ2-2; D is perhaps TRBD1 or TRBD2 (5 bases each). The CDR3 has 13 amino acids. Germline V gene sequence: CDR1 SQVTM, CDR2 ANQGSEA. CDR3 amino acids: CNVTGHSGGELFL. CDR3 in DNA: TGCAACGTCACGGGGCACTCGGGCGGGGAGCTGTTTCTT.

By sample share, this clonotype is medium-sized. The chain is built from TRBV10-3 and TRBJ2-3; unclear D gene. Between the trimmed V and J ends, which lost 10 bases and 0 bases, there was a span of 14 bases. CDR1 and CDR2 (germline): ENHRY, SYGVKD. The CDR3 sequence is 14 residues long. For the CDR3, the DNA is TGTGCCACCGCCTACCAGGCTAGCACAGATACGCAGTATTTT. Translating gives CATAYQASTDTQYF.

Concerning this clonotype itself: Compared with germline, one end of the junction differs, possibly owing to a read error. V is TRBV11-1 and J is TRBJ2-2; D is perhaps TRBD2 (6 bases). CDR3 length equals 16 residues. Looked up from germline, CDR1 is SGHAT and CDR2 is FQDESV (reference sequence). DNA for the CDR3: TGTGCCAGCAGCTTAGTGGGGGGTACGAACACCGGGGGACTGGTTTTT. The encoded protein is CASSLVGGTNTGGLVF. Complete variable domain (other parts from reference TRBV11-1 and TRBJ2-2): EAEVAQSPRYKITEKSQAVAFWCDPISGHATLYWYRQILGQGPELLVQFQDESVVDDSQLPKDRFSAERLKGVDSTLKIQPAELGDSAMYLCASSLVGGTNTGGLVFGEGSRLTVL.

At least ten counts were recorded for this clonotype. Written as DNA, the CDR3 is TGTGCCAGCAGTGAAGCTTTCGAGGGGTACGAGCAGTACTTC. Residues: CASSEAFEGYEQYF. V is TRBV6-1 and J is TRBJ2-7, with D perhaps given as TRBD1 or TRBD2 (5 bases each). V lost 0 bases and J 4 bases, leaving 10 bases between the germline ends. The length of the CDR3 is 14 residues. The germline V gene has CDR1 MNHNS and CDR2 SASEGT.

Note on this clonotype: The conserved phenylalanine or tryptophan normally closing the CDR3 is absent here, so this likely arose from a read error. The CDR3 DNA is TGCGCCTGCAGCTTTGATAGGACTGTGGAGCTGTTTTCT. This translates into CACSFDRTVELFS. The gene calls are TRBV11-2 and TRBJ2-2; a possible D gene is TRBD2 (5 bases). This CDR3 comprises 13 residues. The germline V gene has CDR1 SGHAT and CDR2 FQNNGV.

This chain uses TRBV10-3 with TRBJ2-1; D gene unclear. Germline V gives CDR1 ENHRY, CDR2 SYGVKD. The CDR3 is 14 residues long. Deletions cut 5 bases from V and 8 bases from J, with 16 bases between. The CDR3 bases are TGTGCCATCAGTACCACAGCGACCCGCGATGAGCAGTTCTTC. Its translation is CAISTTATRDEQFF.

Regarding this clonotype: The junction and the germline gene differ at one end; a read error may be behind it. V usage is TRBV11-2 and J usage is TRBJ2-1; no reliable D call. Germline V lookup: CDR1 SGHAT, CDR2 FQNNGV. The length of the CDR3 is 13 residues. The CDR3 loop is CASSLPVTNEQFF. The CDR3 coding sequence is TGTGCTAGCAGTTTACCGGTTACGAATGAGCAGTTCTTC. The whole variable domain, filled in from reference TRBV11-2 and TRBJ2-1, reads EAGVAQSPRYKIIEKRQSVAFWCNPISGHATLYWYQQILGQGPKLLIQFQNNGVVDDSQLPKDRFSAERLKGVDSTLKIQPAKLEDSAVYLCASSLPVTNEQFFGPGTRLTVL.

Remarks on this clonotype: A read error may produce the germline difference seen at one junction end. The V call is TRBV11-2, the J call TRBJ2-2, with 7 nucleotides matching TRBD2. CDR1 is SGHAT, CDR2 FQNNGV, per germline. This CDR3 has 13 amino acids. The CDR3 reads CARSLVRTRELFF. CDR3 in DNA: TGTGCCAGGAGCTTAGTTAGGACTAGGGAGCTATTTTTT.

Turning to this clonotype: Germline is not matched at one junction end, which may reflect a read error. For the CDR3, the DNA is TGTACCAGCAGCACAAGAACAGGGGGCGCGAAAGAGACCCAGAATTTC. Translation gives CTSSTRTGGAKETQNF. The chain links TRBV11-2 to TRBJ2-5; TRBD1 aligns across 9 bases. The CDR3 totals 16 residues. CDR1 is SGHAT, CDR2 FQNNGV, per germline.

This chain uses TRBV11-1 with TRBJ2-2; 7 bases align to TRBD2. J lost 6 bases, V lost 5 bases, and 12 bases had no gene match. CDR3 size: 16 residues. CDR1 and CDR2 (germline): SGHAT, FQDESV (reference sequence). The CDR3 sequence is CASSRVVAGAPGELFF. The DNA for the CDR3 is TGTGCCAGCAGCAGGGTTGTGGCGGGAGCGCCCGGGGAGCTGTTTTTT.

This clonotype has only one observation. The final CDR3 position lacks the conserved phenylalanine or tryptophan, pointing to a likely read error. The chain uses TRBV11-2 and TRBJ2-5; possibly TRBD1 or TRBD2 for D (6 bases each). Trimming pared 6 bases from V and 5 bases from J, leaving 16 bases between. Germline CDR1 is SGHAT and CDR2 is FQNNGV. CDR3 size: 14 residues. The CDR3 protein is CASSTLGGPETQYS. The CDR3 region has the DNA TGTGCCAGCAGTACACTGGGGGGCCCCGAGACCCAGTACTCC.

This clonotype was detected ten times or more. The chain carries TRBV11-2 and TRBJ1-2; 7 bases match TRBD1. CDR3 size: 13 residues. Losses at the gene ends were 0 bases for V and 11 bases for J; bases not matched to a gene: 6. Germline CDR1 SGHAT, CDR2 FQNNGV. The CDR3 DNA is TGTGCCAGCAGCTTAGATCAAGGGACAGAGTACACCTTC. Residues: CASSLDQGTEYTF.